This entry lists 2 T cell receptor beta chains sequenced from one sample in a study of blood T cell repertoires in COVID-19. Some clones are missing from TCRdb's copy, which holds only in-frame ones; the method was immunoSEQ multiplex PCR. The data show about 71,000 clones, roughly 87% seen once. Sequenced sample: peripheral blood. All receptors derive from a woman aged 80 or over with acute or convalescent COVID-19.

V is TRBV5-1 and J is TRBJ2-1; 7 nucleotides line up with TRBD2. The germline gives CDR1 SGHRS, CDR2 YFSETQ. V lost 4 bases, J lost 7 bases, and 8 bases stayed unmatched. The CDR3 sequence is 14 residues long. The CDR3: CASSRTSPGNEQFF. In DNA, the CDR3 is TGCGCCAGCAGCCGGACTAGTCCCGGTAATGAGCAGTTCTTC.

The rearrangement links TRBV6-5 to TRBJ2-7; 9 positions agree with TRBD1. Unmatched junction bases numbered 7, after V lost 2 bases and J lost 2 bases. Germline values: CDR1 MNHEY, CDR2 SVGAGI. The length of the CDR3 is 16 residues. CDR3 coding DNA: TGTGCCAGCAGTTACAGCCGGACAGGGGTCCCCTACGAGCAGTACTTC. Protein product: CASSYSRTGVPYEQYF.